This T cell receptor (beta chain) is from a study of CD8+ T cells in alopecia areata. In the study overall: Grafts of skin from C3H/HeJ donors aged about 6-12 months with spontaneous alopecia went to female C3H/HeJ mice aged about 6-10 weeks.

This clone has a count of ten or more. What it binds is unknown. Mouse germline and gene names are used. Coverage ceases 4 residues before the CDR3 finishes, and the germline J gene fills in the end. Study-level findings and limits: Clonality exceeded that of normal scalp in lesional scalp, most notably in alopecia totalis/universalis. Sequences from scalp samples also cover resident alphabeta T cells of normal skin. TCRs were shared less clearly across patients than in mice, possibly for HLA-related reasons.

Sequencing templates came from extracted RNA that was reverse transcribed into cDNA. Sequencing was performed with immunoSEQ multiplex PCR; in TCRdb, only in-frame clones are kept and a portion is missing. Listed here are 270,000 or so clones without any singletons, the top ten holding 0.9% to 1.5%. Germline V gene data show CDR1 as MNHDT and CDR2 as YYDKIL. Unmatched junction bases numbered 8, after V lost 5 bases and J lost 0 bases. The CDR3 is 18 residues long. Sorting of pooled cutaneous lymph node cells was based on CD4, CD8alpha, NKG2D, NKG2ACE and other markers. Sequenced sample: CD4+ T cells sorted from a lymph node. This receptor was identified in a C3H/HeJ mouse with alopecia areata. The MHC haplotype recorded for the strain is H2-k. V is TRBV17 and J is TRBJ2-5; 13 bases agree with TRBD2. The CDR3 loop is CASSPGTGGEFNQDTQYF. The sequenced CDR3 bases are TGTGCTAGCAGTCCCGGGACTGGGGGGGAATTTAACCAAGAC.